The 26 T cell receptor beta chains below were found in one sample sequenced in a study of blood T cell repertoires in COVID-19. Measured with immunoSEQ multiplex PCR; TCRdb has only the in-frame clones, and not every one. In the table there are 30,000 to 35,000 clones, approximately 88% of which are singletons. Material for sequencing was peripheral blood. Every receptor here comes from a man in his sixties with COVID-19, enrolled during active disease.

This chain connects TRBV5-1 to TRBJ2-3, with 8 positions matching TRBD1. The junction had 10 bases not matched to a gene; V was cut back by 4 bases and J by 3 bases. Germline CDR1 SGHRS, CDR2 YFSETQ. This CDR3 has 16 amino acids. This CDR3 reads CASSPTGGIRTDTQYF. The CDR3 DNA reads TGCGCCAGCAGCCCTACAGGGGGTATACGGACAGATACGCAGTATTTT.

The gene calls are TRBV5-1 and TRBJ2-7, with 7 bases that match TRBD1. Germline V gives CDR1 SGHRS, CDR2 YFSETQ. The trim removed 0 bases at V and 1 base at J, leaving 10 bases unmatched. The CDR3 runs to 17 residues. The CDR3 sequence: CASSLATRTGTSYEQYF. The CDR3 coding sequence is TGCGCCAGCAGCTTGGCAACACGGACAGGAACTTCCTACGAGCAGTACTTC. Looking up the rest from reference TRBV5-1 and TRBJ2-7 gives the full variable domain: KAGVTQTPRYLIKTRGQQVTLSCSPISGHRSVSWYQQTPGQGLQFLFEYFSETQRNKGNFPGRFSGRQFSNSRSEMNVSTLELGDSALYLCASSLATRTGTSYEQYFGPGTRLTVT.

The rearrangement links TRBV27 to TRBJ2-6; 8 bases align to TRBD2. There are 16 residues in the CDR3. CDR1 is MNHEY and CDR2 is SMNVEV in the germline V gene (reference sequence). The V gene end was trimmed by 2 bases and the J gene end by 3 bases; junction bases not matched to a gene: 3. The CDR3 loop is CASSLAGGGGANVLTF. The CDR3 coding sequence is TGTGCCAGCAGTTTAGCGGGGGGCGGTGGGGCCAACGTCCTGACTTTC.

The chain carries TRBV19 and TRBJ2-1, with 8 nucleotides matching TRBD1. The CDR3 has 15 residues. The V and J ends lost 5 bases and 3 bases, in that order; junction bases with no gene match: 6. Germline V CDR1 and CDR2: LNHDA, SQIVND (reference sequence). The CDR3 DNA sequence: TGTGCCAGTAGTTCAGACAGGGGTTTCTACAATGAGCAGTTCTTC. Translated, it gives CASSSDRGFYNEQFF.

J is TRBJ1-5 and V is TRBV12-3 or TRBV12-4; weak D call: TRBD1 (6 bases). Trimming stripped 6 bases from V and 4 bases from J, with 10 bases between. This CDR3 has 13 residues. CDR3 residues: CASSSTGNQPQHF. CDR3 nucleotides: TGTGCCAGCAGCTCGACAGGTAATCAGCCCCAGCATTTT.

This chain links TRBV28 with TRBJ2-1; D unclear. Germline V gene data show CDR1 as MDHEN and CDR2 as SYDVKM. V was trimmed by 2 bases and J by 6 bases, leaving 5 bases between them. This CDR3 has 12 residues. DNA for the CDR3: TGTGCCAGCAGTTTAGTGGCCAATGAGCAGTTCTTC. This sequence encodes CASSLVANEQFF. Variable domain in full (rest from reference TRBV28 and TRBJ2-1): DVKVTQSSRYLVKRTGEKVFLECVQDMDHENMFWYRQDPGLGLRLIYFSYDVKMKEKGDIPEGYSVSREKKERFSLILESASTNQTSMYLCASSLVANEQFFGPGTRLTVL.

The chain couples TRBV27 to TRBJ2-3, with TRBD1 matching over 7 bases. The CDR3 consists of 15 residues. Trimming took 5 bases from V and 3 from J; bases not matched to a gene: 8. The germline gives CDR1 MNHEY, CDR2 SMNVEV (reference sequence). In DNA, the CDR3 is TGTGCCAGCAGTCCCGGGACAGTTCTTACAGATACGCAGTATTTT. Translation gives CASSPGTVLTDTQYF.

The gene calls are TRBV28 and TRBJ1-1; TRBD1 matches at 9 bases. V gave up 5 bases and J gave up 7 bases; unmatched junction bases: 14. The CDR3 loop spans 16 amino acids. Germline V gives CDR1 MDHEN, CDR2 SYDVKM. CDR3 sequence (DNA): TGTGCCAGCAGTCCGGCAGGTGGACAGGGGAGGGATGAAGCTTTCTTT. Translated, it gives CASSPAGGQGRDEAFF.

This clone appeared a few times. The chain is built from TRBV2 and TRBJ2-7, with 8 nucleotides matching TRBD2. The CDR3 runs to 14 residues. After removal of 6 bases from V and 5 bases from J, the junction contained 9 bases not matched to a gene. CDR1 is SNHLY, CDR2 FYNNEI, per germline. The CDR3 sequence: CASRRLAGKNEQYF. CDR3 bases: TGTGCCAGCAGGAGGTTAGCGGGAAAGAACGAGCAGTACTTC. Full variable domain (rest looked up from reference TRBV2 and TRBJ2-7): EPEVTQTPSHQVTQMGQEVILRCVPISNHLYFYWYRQILGQKVEFLVSFYNNEISEKSEIFDDQFSVERPDGSNFTLKIRSTKLEDSAMYFCASRRLAGKNEQYFGPGTRLTVT.

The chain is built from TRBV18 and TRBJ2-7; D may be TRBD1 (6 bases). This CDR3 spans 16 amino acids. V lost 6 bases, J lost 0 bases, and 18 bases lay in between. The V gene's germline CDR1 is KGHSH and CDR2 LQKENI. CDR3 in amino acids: CASSPRDRQSSYEQYF. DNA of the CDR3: TGTGCCAGCTCGCCGCGAGACAGGCAATCCTCCTACGAGCAGTACTTC.

The CDR3 protein is CAISESYGTSGYEQYF. The CDR3 region has the DNA TGTGCCATCAGTGAGTCGTATGGGACTAGCGGCTACGAGCAGTACTTC. This chain links TRBV10-3 with TRBJ2-7, with 11 bases lining up with TRBD2. This CDR3 is 16 amino acids long. With 0 bases clipped from V and 3 bases from J, the junction kept 4 bases outside the gene matches. Looked up from germline, CDR1 is ENHRY and CDR2 is SYGVKD.

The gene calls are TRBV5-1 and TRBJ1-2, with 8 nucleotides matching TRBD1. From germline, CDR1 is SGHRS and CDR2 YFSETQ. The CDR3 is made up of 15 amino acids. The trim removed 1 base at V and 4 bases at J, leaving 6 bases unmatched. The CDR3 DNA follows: TGCGCCAGCAGCTTGCTTACAGGGGGGAGCTATGGCTACACCTTC. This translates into CASSLLTGGSYGYTF.

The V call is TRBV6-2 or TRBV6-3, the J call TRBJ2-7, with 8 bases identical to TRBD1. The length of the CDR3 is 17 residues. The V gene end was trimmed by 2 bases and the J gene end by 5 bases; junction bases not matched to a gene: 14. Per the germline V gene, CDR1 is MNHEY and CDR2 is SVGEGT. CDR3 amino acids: CASSYLLTRTGWDEQYF. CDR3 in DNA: TGTGCCAGCAGTTACCTCCTAACACGGACAGGGTGGGACGAGCAGTACTTC.

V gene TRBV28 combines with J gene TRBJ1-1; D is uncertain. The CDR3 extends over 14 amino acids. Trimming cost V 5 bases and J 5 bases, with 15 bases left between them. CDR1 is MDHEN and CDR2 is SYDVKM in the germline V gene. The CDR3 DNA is TGTGCCAGCAGTGCGGGGAGAGTTGGGACTGAAGCTTTCTTT. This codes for CASSAGRVGTEAFF.

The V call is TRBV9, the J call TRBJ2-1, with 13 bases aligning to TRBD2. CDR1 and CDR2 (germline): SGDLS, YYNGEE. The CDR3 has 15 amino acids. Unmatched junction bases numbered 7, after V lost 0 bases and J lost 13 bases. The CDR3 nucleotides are TGTGCCAGCAGCGTAGGAGGACTAGCGGGAGATCGACAGTTCTTC. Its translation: CASSVGGLAGDRQFF.

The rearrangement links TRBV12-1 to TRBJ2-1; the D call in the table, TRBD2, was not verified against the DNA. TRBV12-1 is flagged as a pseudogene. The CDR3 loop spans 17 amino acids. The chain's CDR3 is CASSSLEVAPSYNEQFF. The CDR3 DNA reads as TGTGCCAGCAGCTCGCTGGAGGTAGCGCCGTCCTACAATGAGCAGTTCTTC.

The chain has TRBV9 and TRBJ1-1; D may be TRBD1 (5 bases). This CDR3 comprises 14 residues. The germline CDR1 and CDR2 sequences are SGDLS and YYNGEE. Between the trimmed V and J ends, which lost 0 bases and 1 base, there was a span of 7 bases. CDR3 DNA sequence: TGTGCCAGCAGCGTAGGCCAGGGGAACACTGAAGCTTTCTTT. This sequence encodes CASSVGQGNTEAFF.

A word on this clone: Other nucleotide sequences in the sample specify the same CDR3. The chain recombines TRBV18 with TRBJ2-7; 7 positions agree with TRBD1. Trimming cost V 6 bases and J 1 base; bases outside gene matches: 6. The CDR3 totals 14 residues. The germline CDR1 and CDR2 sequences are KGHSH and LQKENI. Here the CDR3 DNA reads TGTGCCAGCTCTCCTGGGACAGCTTCCTACGAGCAGTACTTC. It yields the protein CASSPGTASYEQYF.

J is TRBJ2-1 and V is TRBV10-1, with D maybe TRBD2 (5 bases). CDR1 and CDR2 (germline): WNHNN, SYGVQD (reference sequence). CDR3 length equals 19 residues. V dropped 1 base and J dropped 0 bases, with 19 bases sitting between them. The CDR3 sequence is CASSEYPLRAASSYNEQFF. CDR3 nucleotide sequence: TGCGCCAGCAGTGAGTATCCCCTCCGAGCGGCCAGCTCCTACAATGAGCAGTTCTTC.

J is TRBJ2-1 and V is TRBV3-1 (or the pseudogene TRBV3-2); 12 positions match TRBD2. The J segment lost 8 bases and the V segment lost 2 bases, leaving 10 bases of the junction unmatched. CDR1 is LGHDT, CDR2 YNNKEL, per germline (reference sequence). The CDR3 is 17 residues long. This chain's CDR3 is CASSQRLAGELVDEQFF. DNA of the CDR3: TGTGCCAGCAGCCAACGACTAGCGGGAGAGCTTGTCGATGAGCAGTTCTTC.

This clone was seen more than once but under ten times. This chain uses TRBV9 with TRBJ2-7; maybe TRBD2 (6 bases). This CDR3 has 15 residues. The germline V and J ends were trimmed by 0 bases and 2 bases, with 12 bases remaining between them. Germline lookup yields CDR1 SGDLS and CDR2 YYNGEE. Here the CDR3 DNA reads TGTGCCAGCAGCGTAGATGTGGCGGGACCCTACGAGCAGTACTTC. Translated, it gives CASSVDVAGPYEQYF.

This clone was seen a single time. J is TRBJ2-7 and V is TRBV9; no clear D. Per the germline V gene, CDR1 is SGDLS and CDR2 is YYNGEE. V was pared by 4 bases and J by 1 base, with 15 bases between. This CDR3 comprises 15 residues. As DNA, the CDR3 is TGTGCCAGCAGCCCAGAGGCAGCACGTTCCTACGAGCAGTACTTC. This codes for CASSPEAARSYEQYF.

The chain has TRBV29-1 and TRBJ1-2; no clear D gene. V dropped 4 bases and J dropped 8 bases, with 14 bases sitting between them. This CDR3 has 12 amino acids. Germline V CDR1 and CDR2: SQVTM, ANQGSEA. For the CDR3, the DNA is TGCAGCGTTGGGGGAGGAGTAGGAGGCTACACCTTC. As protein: CSVGGGVGGYTF.

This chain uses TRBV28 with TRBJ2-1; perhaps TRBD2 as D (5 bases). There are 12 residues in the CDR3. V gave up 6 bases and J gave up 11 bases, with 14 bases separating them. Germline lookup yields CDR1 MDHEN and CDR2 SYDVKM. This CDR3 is CASSLSETQQFF. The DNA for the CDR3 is TGTGCCAGCAGCCTTAGCGAGACCCAGCAGTTCTTC.

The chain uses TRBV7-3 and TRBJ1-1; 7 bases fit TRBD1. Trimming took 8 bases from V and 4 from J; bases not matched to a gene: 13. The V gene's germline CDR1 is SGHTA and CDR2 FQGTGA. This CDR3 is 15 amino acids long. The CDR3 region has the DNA TGTGCCAGCTCTAACAGGGGCGACCTTGGCACTGAAGCTTTCTTT. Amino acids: CASSNRGDLGTEAFF.

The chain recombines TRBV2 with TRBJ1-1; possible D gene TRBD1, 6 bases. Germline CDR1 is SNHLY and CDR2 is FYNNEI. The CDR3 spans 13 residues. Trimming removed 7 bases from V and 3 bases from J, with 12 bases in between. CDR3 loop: CASMGARDTEAFF. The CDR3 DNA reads TGTGCCAGCATGGGGGCAAGGGACACTGAAGCTTTCTTT.